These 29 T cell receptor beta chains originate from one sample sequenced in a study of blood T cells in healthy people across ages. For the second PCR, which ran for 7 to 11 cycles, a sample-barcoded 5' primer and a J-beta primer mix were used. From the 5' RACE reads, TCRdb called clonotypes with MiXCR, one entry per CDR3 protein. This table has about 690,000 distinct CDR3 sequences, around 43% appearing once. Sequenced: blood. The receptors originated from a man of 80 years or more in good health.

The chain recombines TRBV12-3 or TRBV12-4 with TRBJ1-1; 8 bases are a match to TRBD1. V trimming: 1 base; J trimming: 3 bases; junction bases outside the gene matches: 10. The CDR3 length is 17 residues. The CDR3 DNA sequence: TGTGCCAGCAGTTTAGGACAGGGGACATTACCGTACACTGAAGCTTTCTTT. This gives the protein CASSLGQGTLPYTEAFF.

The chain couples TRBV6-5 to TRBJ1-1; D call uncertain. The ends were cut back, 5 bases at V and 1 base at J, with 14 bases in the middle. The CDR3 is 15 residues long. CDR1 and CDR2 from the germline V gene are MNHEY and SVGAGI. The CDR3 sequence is CASSPLPLGNTEAFF. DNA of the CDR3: TGTGCCAGCAGTCCCCTCCCTTTGGGGAACACTGAAGCTTTCTTT.

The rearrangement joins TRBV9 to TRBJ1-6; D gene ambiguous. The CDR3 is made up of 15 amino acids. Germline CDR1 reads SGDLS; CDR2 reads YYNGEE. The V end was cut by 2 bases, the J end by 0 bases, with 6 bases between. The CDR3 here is CASSVGGSYNSPLHF. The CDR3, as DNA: TGTGCCAGCAGCGTTGGCGGCTCCTATAATTCACCCCTCCACTTT.

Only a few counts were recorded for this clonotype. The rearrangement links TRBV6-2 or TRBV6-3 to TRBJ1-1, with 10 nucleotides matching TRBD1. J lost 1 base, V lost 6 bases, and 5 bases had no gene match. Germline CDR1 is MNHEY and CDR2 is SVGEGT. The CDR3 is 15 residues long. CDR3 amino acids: CASRRQGAENTEAFF. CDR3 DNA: TGTGCCAGCAGAAGACAGGGGGCGGAGAACACTGAAGCTTTCTTT.

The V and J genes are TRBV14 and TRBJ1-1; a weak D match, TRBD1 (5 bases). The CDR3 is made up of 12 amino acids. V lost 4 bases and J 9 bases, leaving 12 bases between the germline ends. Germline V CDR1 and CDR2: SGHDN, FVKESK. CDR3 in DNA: TGTGCCAGCAGCCGTCATGAGGGACAAGCTTTCTTT. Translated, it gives CASSRHEGQAFF.

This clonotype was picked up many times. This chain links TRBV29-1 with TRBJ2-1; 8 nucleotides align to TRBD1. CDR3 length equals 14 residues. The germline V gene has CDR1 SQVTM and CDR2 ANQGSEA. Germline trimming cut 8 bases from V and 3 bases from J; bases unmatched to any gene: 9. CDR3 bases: TGCAGCTTCTCCGGGACAGGAGACTACAATGAGCAGTTCTTC. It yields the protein CSFSGTGDYNEQFF.

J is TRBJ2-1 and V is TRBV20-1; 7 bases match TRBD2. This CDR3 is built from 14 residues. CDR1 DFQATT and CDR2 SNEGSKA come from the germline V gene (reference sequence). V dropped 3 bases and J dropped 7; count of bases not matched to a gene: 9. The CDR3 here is CSARGGRRMNEQFF. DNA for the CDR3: TGCAGTGCTAGGGGGGGGAGAAGAATGAATGAGCAGTTCTTC.

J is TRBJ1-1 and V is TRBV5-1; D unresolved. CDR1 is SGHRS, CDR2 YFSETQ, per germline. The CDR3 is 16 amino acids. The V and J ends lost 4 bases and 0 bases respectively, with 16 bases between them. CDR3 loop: CASSPDVTIMNTEAFF. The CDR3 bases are TGCGCCAGCAGCCCGGACGTCACCATCATGAACACTGAAGCTTTCTTT.

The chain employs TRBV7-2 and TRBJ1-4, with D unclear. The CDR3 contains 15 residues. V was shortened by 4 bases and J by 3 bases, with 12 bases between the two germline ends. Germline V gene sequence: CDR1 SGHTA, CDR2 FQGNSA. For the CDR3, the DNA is TGTGCCAGCAGCTCCGACGGTCGATCTAATGAAAAACTGTTTTTT. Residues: CASSSDGRSNEKLFF.

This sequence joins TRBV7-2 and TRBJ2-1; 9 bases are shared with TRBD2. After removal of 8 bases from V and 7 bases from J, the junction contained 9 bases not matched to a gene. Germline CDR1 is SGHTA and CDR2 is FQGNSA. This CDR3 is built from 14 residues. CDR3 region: CASQAGGGMNEQFF. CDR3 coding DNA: TGTGCCAGCCAGGCGGGGGGGGGGATGAATGAGCAGTTCTTC.

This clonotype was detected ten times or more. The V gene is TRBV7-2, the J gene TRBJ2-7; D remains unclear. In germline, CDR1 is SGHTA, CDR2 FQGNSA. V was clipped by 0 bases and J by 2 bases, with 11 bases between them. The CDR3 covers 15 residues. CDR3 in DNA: TGTGCCAGCAGCTTAGCGGCAGTGCAAACCTACGAGCAGTACTTC. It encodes CASSLAAVQTYEQYF.

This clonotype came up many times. Written as DNA, the CDR3 is TGTGCCAGCAGCGCAGGGGGCGCTGACTACGAGCAGTACTTC. Its translation is CASSAGGADYEQYF. The V gene is TRBV7-8, the J gene TRBJ2-7; TRBD1 matches 8 bases. The germline CDR1 and CDR2 sequences are SGHVS and FQNEAQ. This CDR3 contains 14 residues. The J segment lost 3 bases and the V segment lost 5 bases, leaving 6 bases of the junction unmatched.

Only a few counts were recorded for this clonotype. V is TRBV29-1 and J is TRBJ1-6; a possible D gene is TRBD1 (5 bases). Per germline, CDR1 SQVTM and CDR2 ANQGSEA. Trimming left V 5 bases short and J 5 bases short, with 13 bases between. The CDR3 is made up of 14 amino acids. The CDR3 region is CSVRGEMDNSPLHF. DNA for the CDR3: TGCAGCGTTCGGGGGGAAATGGATAATTCACCCCTCCACTTT.

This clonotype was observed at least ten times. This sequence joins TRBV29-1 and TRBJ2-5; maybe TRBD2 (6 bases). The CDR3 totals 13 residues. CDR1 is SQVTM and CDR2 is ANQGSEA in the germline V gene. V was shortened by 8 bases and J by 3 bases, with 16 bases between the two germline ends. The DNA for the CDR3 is TGCAGCTCATCCGGCAGGAGGGAAGAGACCCAGTACTTC. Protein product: CSSSGRREETQYF.

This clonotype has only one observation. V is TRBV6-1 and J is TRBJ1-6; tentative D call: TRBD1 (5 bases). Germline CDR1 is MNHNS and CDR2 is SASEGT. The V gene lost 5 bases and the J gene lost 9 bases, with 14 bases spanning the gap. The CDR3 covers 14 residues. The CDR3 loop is CASSPGQPSSPLHF. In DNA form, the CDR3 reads TGTGCCAGCAGTCCGGGGCAGCCGAGTTCACCCCTCCACTTT.

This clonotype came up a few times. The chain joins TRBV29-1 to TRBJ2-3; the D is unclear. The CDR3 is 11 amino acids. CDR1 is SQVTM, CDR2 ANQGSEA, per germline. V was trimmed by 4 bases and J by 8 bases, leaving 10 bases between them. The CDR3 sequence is CSVVDPGTQYF. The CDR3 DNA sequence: TGCAGCGTTGTTGACCCCGGTACGCAGTATTTT.

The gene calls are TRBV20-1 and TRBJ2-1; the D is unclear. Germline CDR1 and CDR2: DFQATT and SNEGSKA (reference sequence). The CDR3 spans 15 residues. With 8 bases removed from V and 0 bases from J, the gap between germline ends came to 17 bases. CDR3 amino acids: CSPRDDPSSYNEQFF. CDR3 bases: TGCAGTCCTCGCGACGATCCGTCCTCCTACAATGAGCAGTTCTTC.

This chain's CDR3 is CASSPDSVAHEQYF. CDR3 DNA: TGTGCCAGCTCACCAGATAGTGTGGCCCACGAGCAGTACTTC. The gene calls are TRBV18 and TRBJ2-7; no clear D. The CDR3 has 14 amino acids. Trimming shortened V by 2 bases and J by 5 bases, and 13 bases separated the two germline ends. The germline V gene encodes CDR1 KGHSH and CDR2 LQKENI.

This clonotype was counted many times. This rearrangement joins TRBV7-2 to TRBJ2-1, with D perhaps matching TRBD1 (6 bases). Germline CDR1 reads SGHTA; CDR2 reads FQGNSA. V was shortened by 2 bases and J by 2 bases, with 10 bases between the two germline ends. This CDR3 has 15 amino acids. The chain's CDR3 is CASSLTGTTYNEQFF. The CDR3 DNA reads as TGTGCCAGCAGCTTAACCGGGACAACCTACAATGAGCAGTTCTTC.

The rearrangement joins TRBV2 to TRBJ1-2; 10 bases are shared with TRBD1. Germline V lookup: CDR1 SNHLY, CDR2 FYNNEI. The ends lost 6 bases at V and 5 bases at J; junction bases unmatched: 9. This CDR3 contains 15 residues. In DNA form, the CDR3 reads TGTGCCAGCAGCTCCGGGACAGGGGATTGGTATGGCTACACCTTC. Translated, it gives CASSSGTGDWYGYTF.

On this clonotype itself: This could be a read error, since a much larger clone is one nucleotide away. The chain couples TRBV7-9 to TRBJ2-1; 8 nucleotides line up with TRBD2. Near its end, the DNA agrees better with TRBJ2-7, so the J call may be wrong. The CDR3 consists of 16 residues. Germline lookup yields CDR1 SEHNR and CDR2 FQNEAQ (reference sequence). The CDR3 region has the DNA TGTGCCAGCAGTTCCTCCGGGGGGGGCGCCTACAATGAGCAGTACTTC. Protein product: CASSSSGGGAYNEQYF.

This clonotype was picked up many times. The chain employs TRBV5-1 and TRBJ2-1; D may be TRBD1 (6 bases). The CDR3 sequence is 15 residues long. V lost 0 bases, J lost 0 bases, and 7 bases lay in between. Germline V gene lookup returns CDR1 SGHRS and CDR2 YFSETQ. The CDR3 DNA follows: TGCGCCAGCAGCTTGGAACAGGGCTCCTACAATGAGCAGTTCTTC. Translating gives CASSLEQGSYNEQFF.

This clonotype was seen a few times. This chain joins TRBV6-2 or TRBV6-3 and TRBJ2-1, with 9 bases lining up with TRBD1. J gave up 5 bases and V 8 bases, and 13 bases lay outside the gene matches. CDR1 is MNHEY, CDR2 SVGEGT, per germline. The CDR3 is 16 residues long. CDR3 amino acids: CASAAARGQGNNEQFF. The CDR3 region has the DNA TGTGCCAGCGCGGCCGCCCGGGGACAGGGCAACAATGAGCAGTTCTTC.

CDR3 sequence (DNA): TGCAGTGCAACAGGGGTTAGTGAGCAGTTCTTC. Translated, it gives CSATGVSEQFF. V gene TRBV20-1 combines with J gene TRBJ2-1, with 7 bases fitting TRBD1. J lost 9 bases, V lost 6 bases, and 5 bases had no gene match. The germline CDR1 and CDR2 sequences are DFQATT and SNEGSKA (reference sequence). This CDR3 contains 11 residues.

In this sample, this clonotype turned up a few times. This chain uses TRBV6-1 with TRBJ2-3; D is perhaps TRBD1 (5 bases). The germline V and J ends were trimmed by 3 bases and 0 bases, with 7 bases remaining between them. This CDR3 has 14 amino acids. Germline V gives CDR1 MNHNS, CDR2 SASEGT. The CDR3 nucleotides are TGTGCCAGCAGTGACGACAGTAGCACAGATACGCAGTATTTT. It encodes CASSDDSSTDTQYF.

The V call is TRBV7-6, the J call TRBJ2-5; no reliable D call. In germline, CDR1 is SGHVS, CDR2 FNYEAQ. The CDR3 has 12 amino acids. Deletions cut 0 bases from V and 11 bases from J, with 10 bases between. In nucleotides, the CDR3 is TGTGCCAGCAGCTTAGCGGGAATTGAGCAGTACTTC. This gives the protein CASSLAGIEQYF.

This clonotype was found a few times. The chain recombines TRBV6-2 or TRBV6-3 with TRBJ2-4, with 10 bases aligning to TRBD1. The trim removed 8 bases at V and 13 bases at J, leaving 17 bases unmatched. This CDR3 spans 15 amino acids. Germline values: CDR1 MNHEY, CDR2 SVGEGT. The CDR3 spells CASDGGGRQGAKQYF. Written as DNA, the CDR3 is TGTGCCAGCGACGGCGGGGGTCGACAGGGGGCAAAGCAGTACTTC.

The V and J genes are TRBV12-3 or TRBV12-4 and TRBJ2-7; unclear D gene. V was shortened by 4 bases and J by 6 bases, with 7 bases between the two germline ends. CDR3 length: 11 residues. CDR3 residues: CASSYVGEQYF. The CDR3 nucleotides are TGTGCCAGCAGTTACGTGGGCGAGCAGTACTTC.

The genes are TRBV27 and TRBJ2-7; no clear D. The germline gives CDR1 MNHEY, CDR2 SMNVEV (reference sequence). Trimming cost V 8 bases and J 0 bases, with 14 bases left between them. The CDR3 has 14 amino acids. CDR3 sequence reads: CASSSVSTSYEQYF. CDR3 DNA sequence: TGTGCCAGCTCGTCAGTATCCACCTCCTACGAGCAGTACTTC.